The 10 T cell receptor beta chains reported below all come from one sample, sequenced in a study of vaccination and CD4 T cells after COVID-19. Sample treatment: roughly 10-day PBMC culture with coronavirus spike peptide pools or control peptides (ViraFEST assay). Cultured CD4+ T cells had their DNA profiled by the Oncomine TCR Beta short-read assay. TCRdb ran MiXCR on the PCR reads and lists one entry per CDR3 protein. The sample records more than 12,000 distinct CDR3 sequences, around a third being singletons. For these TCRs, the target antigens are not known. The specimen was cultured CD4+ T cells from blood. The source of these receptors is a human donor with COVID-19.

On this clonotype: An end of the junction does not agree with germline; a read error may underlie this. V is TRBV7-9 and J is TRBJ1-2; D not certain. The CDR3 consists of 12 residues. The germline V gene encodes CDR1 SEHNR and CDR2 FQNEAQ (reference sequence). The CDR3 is CAGSLSDYGYTF. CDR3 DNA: TGTGCCGGCAGCTTAAGCGACTATGGCTACACCTTC.

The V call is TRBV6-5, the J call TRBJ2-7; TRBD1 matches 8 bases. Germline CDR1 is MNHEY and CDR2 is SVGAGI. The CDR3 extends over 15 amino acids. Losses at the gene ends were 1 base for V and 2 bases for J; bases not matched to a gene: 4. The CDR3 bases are TGTGCCAGCAGTTACTTTGGACAGGGCGCCTACGAGCAGTACTTC. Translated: CASSYFGQGAYEQYF.

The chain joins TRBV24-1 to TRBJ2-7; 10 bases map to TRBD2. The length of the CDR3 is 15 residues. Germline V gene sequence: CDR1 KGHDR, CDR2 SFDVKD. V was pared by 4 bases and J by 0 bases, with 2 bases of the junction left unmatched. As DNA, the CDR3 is TGTGCCACCAGTGAGAGCGGGGGGGACTCCTACGAGCAGTACTTC. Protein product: CATSESGGDSYEQYF.

As DNA, the CDR3 is TGCGCCAGCAGTTACCAACAGGGAAGGGGAAACAATGAGCAGTTCTTC. Its translation is CASSYQQGRGNNEQFF. This chain connects TRBV5-1 to TRBJ2-1; perhaps TRBD1 as D (6 bases). CDR1 and CDR2 (germline): SGHRS, YFSETQ. CDR3 length: 16 amino acids. V lost 5 bases to trimming and J lost 5 bases, with 20 bases between them.

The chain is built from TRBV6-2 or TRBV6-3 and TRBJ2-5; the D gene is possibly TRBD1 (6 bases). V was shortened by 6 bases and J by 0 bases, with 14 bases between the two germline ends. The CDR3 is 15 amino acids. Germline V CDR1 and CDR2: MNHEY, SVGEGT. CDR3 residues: CASRTGTTYQETQYF. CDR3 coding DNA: TGTGCCAGCAGAACCGGGACAACGTACCAAGAGACCCAGTACTTC.

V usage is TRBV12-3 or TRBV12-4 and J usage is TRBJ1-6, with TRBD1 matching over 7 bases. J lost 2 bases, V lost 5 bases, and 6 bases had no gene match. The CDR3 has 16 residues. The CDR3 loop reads CASSKDRSAYNSPLHF. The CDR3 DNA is TGTGCCAGCAGTAAGGACAGGTCTGCCTATAATTCACCCCTCCACTTT.

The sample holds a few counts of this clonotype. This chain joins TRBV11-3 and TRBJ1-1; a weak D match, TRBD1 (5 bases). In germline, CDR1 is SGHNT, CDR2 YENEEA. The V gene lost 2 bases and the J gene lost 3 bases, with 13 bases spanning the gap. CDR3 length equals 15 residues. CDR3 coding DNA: TGTGCCAGCAGCTTAAAAATGTGGGGGGACACTGAAGCTTTCTTT. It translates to CASSLKMWGDTEAFF.

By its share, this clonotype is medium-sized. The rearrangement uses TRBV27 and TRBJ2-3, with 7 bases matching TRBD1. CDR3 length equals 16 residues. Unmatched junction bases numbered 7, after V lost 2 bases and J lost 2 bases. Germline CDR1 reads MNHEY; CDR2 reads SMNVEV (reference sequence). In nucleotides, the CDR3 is TGTGCCAGCAGTTTACCCGGGACAGCTACCACAGATACGCAGTATTTT. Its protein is CASSLPGTATTDTQYF.

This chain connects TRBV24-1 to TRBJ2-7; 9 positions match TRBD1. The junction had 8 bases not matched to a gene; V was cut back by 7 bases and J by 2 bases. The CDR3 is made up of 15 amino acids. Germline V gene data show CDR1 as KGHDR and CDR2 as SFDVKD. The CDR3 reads CATRGGGQGTYEQYF. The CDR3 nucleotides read TGTGCCACCAGGGGGGGGGGACAGGGAACCTACGAGCAGTACTTC.

The DNA for the CDR3 is TGTGCCAGCAACCCGACAAGGGTCAGCTATGGCTACACCTTC. Translated: CASNPTRVSYGYTF. The chain joins TRBV27 to TRBJ1-2; unclear D gene. CDR3 length: 14 amino acids. The V end was cut by 7 bases, the J end by 4 bases, with 16 bases between. CDR1 and CDR2 from the germline V gene are MNHEY and SMNVEV (reference sequence).